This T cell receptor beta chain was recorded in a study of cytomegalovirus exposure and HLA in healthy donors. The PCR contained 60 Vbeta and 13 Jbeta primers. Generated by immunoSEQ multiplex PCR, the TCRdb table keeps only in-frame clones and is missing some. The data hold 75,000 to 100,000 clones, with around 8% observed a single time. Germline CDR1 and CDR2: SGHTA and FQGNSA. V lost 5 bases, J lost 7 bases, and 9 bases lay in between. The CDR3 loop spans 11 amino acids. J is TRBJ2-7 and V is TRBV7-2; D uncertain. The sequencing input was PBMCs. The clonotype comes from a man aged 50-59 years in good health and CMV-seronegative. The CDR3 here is CASSALVEQYF. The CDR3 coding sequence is TGTGCCAGCAGCGCTTTAGTAGAGCAGTACTTC.